This entry describes one T cell receptor (beta chain). This specimen comes from a study of blood T cell repertoires in COVID-19. About the study: PBMCs, B-cell-depleted T cells, or T cells provided the cDNA or gDNA that made up the material.

Per the authors' pipeline: The authors estimated nucleated cell counts from reference gene primer amplification. Only in-frame clones appear in the TCRdb table, and some are missing; sequencing was by immunoSEQ multiplex PCR. Clone size and V and J calls were adopted from that table, with D and trimming inferred from the DNA. The sample includes 270,000 or so clones, approximately 82% seen only once; the top ten take around 3.2%. The CDR3 runs 11 residues. The V end was cut by 5 bases, the J end by 7 bases, with 9 bases between. Germline CDR1 reads SGHDN; CDR2 reads FVKESK. Sequencing input: peripheral blood. The sequence derives from a woman aged 18-29 years with acute or convalescent COVID-19. The rearrangement joins TRBV14 to TRBJ2-7; D call uncertain. The CDR3, as DNA: TGTGCCAGCAGCAACGCGAGGGAGCAGTACTTC. Translated: CASSNAREQYF.